This entry features one T cell receptor (beta chain) sequence. The data stem from a study of T cells in Graves' hyperthyroidism and ophthalmopathy. CDR1 is SNHLY and CDR2 is FYNNEI in the germline V gene. The CDR3 totals 16 residues. The trim removed 5 bases at V and 2 bases at J, leaving 7 bases unmatched. Researchers took RNA transcripts and amplified the TCR beta CDR3 regions from them. Primed by the HTBI set, a first-round RT-PCR was run on the TCR CDR3. Via MiXCR, TCRdb re-called the multiplex PCR reads, giving one row per CDR3 protein. This sample has around 350,000 distinct CDR3 sequences, with 17% found just once. The study excluded patients with uncontrolled infection, other autoimmune disease, pregnancy or lactation.

Sequences were obtained from blood. This clonotype originated in a woman aged 25 to 39 with Graves' hyperthyroidism that later progressed to Graves' ophthalmopathy. The chain recombines TRBV2 with TRBJ2-5; 11 bases are a match to TRBD2. The CDR3 DNA follows: TGTGCCAGCAGTCGGCGACTAGCGGGAAAACAAGAGACCCAGTACTTC. It specifies CASSRRLAGKQETQYF.